This paragraph covers one TCR beta chain sequence. This sample was taken from a study of blood T cell repertoires in COVID-19. Here immunoSEQ multiplex PCR was the method, and the copy in TCRdb shows in-frame clones only, minus some. The table includes some 200,000 clones, under 85% detected once. Germline V CDR1 and CDR2: MNHEY, SVGAGI. The CDR3 runs to 13 residues. V was clipped by 5 bases and J by 5 bases, with 12 bases between them. The sequence derives from a woman aged 40 to 55 with acute or convalescent COVID-19. V and J are TRBV6-5 and TRBJ1-2; D is ambiguous. Sequences were obtained from peripheral blood. The CDR3 loop reads CASSTTGRYGYTF. The CDR3 region has the DNA TGTGCCAGCAGTACGACCGGGAGGTATGGCTACACCTTC.